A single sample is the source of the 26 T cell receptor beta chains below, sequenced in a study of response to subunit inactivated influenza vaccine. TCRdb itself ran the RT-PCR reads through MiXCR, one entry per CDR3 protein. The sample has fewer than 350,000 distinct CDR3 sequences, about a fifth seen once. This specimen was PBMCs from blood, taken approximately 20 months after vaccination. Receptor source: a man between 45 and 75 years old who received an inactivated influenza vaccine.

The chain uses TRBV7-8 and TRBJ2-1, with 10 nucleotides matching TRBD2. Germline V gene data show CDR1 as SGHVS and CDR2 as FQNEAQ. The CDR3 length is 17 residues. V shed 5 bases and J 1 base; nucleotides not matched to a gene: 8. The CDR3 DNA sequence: TGTGCCAGCAGCATTTGGACTAGCGGCTCATCCTACAATGAGCAGTTCTTC. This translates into CASSIWTSGSSYNEQFF.

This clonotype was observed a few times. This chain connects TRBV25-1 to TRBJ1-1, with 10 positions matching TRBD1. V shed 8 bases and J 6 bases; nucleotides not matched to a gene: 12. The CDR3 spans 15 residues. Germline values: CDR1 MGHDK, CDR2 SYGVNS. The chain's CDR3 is CASSRQGAGGPEAFF. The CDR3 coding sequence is TGTGCCAGCTCCAGACAGGGGGCTGGGGGCCCTGAAGCTTTCTTT.

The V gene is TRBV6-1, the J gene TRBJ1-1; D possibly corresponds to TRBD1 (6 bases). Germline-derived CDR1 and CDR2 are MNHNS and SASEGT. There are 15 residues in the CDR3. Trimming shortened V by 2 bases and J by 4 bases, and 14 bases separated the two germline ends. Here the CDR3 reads CASSELQGMGTEAFF. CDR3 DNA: TGTGCCAGCAGTGAACTACAGGGAATGGGCACTGAAGCTTTCTTT.

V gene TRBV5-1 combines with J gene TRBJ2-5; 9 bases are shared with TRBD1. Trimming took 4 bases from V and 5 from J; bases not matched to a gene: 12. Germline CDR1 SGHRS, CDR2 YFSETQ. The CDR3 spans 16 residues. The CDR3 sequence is CASSKKPGQGPETQYF. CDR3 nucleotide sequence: TGCGCCAGCAGCAAAAAACCGGGACAGGGACCGGAGACCCAGTACTTC.

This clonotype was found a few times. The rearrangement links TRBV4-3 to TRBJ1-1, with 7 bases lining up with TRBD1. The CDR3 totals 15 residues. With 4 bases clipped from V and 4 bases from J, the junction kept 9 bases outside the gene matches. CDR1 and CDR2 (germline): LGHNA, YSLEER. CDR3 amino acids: CASSPFTGVGTEAFF. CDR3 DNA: TGCGCCAGCAGCCCCTTTACAGGGGTGGGCACTGAAGCTTTCTTT.

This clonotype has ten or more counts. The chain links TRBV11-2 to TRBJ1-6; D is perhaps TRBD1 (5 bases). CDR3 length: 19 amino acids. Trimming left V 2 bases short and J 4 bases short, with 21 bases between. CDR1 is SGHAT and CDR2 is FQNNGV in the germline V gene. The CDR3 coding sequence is TGTGCCAGCAGCTTATCACGTCCCGCAGGGCGGCTTTATAATTCACCCCTCCACTTT. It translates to CASSLSRPAGRLYNSPLHF. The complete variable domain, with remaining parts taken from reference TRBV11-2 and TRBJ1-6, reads EAGVAQSPRYKIIEKRQSVAFWCNPISGHATLYWYQQILGQGPKLLIQFQNNGVVDDSQLPKDRFSAERLKGVDSTLKIQPAKLEDSAVYLCASSLSRPAGRLYNSPLHFGNGTRLTVT.

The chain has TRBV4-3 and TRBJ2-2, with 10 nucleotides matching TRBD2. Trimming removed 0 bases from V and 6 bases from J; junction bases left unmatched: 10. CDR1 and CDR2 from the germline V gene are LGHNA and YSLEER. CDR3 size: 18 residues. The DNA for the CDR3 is TGCGCCAGCAGCCAAGATCCCTCTAGCGGGGGAATGGCCGGGGAGCTGTTTTTT. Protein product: CASSQDPSSGGMAGELFF.

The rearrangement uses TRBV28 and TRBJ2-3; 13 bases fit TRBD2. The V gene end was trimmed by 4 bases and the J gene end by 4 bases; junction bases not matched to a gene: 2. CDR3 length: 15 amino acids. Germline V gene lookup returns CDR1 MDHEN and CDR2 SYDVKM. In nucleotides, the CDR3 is TGTGCCAGCAGTTGGACTAGCGGGAGTCCAGATACGCAGTATTTT. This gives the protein CASSWTSGSPDTQYF.

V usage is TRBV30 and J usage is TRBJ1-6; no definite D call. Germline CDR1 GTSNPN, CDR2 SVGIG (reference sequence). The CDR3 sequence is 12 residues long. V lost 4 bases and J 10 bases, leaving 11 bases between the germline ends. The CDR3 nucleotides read TGTGCCTGGAACTCTCGGGTCTCACCCCTCCACTTT. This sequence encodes CAWNSRVSPLHF.

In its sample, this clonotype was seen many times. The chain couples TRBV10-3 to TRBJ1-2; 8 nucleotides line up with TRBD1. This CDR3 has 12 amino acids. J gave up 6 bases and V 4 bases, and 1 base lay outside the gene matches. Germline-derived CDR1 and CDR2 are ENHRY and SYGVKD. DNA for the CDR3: TGTGCCATCAGTGCGACAGGGGATGGCTACACCTTC. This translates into CAISATGDGYTF.

The CDR3 reads CASKREGNTDTQYF. For the CDR3, the DNA is TGTGCCAGCAAGCGGGAGGGCAACACAGATACGCAGTATTTT. The chain combines TRBV7-3 with TRBJ2-3, with 10 bases fitting TRBD2. From germline, CDR1 is SGHTA and CDR2 FQGTGA. This CDR3 has 14 residues. Germline trimming cut 7 bases from V and 2 bases from J; bases unmatched to any gene: 3.

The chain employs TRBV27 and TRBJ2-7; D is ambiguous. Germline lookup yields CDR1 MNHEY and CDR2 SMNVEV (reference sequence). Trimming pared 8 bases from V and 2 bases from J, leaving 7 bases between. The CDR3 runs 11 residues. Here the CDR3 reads CASGSTYEQYF. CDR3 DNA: TGTGCCAGCGGCTCCACCTACGAGCAGTACTTC.

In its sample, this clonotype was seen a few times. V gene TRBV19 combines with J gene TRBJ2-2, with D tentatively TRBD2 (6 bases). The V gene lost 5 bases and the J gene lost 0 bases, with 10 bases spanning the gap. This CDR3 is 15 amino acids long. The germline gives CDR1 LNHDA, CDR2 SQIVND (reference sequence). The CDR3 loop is CASSRGIANTGELFF. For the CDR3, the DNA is TGTGCCAGTAGTCGCGGGATCGCGAACACCGGGGAGCTGTTTTTT.

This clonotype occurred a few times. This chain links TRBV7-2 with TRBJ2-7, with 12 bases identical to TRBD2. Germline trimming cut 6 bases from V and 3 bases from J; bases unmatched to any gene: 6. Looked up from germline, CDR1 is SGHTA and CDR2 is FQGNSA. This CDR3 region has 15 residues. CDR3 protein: CASRFTSGRLYEQYF. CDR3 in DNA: TGTGCCAGCAGGTTCACTAGCGGGAGGCTCTACGAGCAGTACTTC. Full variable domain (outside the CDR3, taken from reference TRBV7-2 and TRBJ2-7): GAGVSQSPSNKVTEKGKDVELRCDPISGHTALYWYRQSLGQGLEFLIYFQGNSAPDKSGLPSDRFSAERTGGSVSTLTIQRTQQEDSAVYLCASRFTSGRLYEQYFGPGTRLTVT.

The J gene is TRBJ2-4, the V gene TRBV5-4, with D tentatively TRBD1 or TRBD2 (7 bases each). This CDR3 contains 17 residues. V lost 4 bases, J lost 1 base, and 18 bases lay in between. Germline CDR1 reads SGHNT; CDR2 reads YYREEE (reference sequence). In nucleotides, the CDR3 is TGTGCCAGCAGCGCAAAAACAGGGGAGGGGGCCAAAAACATTCAGTACTTC. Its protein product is CASSAKTGEGAKNIQYF. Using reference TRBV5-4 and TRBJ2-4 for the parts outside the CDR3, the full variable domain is ETGVTQSPTHLIKTRGQQVTLRCSSQSGHNTVSWYQQALGQGPQFIFQYYREEENGRGNFPPRFSGLQFPNYSSELNVNALELDDSALYLCASSAKTGEGAKNIQYFGAGTRLSVL.

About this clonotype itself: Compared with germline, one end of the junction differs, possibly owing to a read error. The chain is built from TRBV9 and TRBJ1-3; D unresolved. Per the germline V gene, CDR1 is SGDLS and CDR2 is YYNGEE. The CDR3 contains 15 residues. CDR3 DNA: TGTGCCAGCAGCGGAAGTCGAGGGTCTGAAAACACCATATATTTT. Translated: CASSGSRGSENTIYF.

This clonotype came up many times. The CDR3, as DNA: TGCGCCAGCAGCCACGCAGGGATTACTGAAGCTTTCTTT. Its protein is CASSHAGITEAFF. The gene calls are TRBV4-1 and TRBJ1-1, with D tentatively TRBD1 (5 bases). CDR1 MGHRA and CDR2 YSYEKL come from the germline V gene. CDR3 length: 13 residues. Trimming shortened V by 3 bases and J by 5 bases, and 10 bases separated the two germline ends.

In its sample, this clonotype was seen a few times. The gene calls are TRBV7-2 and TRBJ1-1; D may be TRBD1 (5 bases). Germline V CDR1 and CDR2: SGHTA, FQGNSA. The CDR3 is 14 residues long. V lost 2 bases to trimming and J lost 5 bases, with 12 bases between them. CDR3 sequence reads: CASSLQQGMTEAFF. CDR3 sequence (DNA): TGTGCCAGCAGCTTACAGCAGGGAATGACTGAAGCTTTCTTT.

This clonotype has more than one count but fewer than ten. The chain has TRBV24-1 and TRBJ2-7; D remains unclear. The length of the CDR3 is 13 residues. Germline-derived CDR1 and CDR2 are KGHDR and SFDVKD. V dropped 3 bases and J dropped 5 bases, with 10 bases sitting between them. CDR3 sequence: CATSDPSVNEQYF. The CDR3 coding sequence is TGTGCCACCAGTGATCCCTCGGTTAACGAGCAGTACTTC.

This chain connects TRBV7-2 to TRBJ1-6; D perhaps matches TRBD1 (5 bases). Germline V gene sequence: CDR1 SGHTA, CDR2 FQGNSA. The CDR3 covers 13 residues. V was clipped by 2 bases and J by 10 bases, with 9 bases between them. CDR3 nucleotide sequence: TGTGCCAGCAGCTTACAGGGAACCTCACCCCTCCACTTT. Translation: CASSLQGTSPLHF.

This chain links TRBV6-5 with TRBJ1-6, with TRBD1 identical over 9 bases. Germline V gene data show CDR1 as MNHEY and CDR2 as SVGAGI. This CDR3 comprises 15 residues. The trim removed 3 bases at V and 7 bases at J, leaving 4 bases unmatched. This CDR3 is CASSYRQGENSPLHF. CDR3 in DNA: TGTGCCAGCAGTTATAGACAGGGGGAAAATTCACCCCTCCACTTT.

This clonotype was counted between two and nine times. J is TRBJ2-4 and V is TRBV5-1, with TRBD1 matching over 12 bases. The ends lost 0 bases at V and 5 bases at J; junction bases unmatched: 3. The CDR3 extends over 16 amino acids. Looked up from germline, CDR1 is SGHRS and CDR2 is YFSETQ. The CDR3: CASSLEGTGGQNIQYF. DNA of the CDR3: TGCGCCAGCAGCTTGGAGGGGACAGGGGGCCAAAACATTCAGTACTTC.

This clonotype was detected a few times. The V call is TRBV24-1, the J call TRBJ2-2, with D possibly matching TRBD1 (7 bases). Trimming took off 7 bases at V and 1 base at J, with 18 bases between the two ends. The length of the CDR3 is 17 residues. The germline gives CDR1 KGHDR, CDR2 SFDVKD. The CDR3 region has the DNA TGTGCCACCAGCGCCACGCGGGGACAGATGAACACCGGGGAGCTGTTTTTT. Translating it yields CATSATRGQMNTGELFF.

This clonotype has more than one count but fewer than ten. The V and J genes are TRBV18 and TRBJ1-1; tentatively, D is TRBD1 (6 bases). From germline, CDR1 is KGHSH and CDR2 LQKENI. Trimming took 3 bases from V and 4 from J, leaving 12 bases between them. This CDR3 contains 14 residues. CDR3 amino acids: CASSPAGARTEAFF. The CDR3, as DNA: TGTGCCAGCTCACCTGCAGGGGCGCGCACTGAAGCTTTCTTT.

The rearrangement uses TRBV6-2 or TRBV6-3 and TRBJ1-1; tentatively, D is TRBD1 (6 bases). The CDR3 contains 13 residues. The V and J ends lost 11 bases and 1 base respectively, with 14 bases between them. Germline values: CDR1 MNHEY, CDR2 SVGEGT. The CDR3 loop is CAGTQSPNTEAFF. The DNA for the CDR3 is TGTGCCGGGACACAGAGCCCGAACACTGAAGCTTTCTTT.

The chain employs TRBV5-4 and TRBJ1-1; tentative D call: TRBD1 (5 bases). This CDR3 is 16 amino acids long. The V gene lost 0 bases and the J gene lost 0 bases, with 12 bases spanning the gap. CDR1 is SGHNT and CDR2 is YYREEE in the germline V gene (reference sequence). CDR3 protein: CASSLEPTGVNTEAFF. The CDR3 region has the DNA TGTGCCAGCAGCTTGGAGCCGACGGGGGTGAACACTGAAGCTTTCTTT.